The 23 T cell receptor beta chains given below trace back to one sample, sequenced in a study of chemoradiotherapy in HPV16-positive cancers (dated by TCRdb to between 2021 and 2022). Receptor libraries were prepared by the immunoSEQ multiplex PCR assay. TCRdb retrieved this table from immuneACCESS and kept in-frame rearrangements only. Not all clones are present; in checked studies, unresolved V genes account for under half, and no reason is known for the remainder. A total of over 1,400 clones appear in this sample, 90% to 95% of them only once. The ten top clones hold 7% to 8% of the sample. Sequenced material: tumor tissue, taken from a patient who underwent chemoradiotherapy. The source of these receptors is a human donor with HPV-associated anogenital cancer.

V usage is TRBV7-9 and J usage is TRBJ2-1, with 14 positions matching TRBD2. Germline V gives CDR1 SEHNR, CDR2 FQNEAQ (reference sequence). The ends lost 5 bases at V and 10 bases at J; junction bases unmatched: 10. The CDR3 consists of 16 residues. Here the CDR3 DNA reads TGTGCCAGCAGCCCGCAGGGGACTAGCGGGGGCCGAGAGCAGTTCTTC. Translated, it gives CASSPQGTSGGREQFF.

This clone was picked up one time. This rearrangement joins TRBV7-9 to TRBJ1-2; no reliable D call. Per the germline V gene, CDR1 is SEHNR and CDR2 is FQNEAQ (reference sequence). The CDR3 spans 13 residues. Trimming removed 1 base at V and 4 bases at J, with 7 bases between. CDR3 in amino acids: CASSLDTFYGYTF. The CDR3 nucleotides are TGTGCCAGCAGCTTAGACACCTTCTATGGCTACACCTTC.

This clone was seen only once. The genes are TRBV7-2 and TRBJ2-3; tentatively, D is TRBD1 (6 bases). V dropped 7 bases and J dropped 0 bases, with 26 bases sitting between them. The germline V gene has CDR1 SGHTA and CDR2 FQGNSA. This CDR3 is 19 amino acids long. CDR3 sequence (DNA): TGTGCCAGCACCCCTGTGAGGGGGACACCCGAACCTAGCACAGATACGCAGTATTTT. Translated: CASTPVRGTPEPSTDTQYF.

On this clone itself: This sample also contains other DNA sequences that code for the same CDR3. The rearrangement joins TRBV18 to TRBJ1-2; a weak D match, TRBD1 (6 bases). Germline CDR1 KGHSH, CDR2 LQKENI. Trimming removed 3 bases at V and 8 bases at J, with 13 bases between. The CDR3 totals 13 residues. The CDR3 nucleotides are TGTGCCAGCTCACCCAACAGGGAAAGGGGCTACACCTTC. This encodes CASSPNRERGYTF.

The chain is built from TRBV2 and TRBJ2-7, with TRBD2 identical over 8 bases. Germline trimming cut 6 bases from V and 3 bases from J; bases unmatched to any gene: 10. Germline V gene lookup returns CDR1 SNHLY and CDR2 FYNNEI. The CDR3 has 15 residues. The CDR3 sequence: CASSQPAGAVYEQYF. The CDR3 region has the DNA TGTGCCAGCAGCCAACCAGCGGGAGCGGTCTACGAGCAGTACTTC.

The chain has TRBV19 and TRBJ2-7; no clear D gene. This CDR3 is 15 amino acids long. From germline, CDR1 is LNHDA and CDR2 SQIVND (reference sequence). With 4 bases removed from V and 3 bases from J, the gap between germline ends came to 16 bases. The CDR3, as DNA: TGTGCCAGTAGTACCCCGGGCGGCCCGATCTACGAGCAGTACTTC. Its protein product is CASSTPGGPIYEQYF.

This chain's CDR3 is CASSLYGDRGRLGTEAFF. CDR3 coding DNA: TGTGCCAGCAGCTTGTACGGGGACAGGGGGCGCCTGGGAACTGAAGCTTTCTTT. V usage is TRBV7-9 and J usage is TRBJ1-1; 12 nucleotides match TRBD1. The CDR3 loop spans 18 amino acids. J was trimmed by 5 bases and V by 3 bases; bases with no gene match: 13. Germline V gene data show CDR1 as SEHNR and CDR2 as FQNEAQ (reference sequence).

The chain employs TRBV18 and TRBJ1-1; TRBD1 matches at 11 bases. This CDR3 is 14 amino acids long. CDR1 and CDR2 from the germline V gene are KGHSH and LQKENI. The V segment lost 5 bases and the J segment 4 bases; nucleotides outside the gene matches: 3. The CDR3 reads CASSKDRGLTEAFF. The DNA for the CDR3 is TGTGCCAGCTCAAAGGACAGGGGGCTCACTGAAGCTTTCTTT.

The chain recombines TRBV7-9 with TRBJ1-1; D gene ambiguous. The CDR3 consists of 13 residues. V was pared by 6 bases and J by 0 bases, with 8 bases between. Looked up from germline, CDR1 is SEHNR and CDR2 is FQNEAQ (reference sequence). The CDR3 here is CASSGRLNTEAFF. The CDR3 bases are TGTGCCAGCAGTGGCAGGTTGAACACTGAAGCTTTCTTT.

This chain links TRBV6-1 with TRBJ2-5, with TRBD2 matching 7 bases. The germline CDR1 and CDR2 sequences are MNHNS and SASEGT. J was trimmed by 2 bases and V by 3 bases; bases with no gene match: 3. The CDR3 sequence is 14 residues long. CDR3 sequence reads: CASSEGGGQETQYF. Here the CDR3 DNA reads TGTGCCAGCAGTGAGGGGGGGGGTCAAGAGACCCAGTACTTC.

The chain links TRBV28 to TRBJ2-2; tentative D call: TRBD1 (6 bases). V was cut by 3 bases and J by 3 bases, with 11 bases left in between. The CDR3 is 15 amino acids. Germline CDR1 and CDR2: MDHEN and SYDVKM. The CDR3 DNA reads TGTGCCAGCAGTTTTTTGGGGGCGGACACCGGGGAGCTGTTTTTT. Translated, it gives CASSFLGADTGELFF.

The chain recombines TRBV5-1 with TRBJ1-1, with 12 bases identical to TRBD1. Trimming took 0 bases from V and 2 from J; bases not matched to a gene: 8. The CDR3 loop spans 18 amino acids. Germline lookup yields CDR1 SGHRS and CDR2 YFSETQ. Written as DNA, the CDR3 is TGCGCCAGCAGCTTGGTGAGTGGGACAGGGGGCCGAAACACTGAAGCTTTCTTT. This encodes CASSLVSGTGGRNTEAFF.

The CDR3 protein is CASSIGLAYRTDTQYF. The CDR3 coding sequence is TGTGCCAGTAGTATCGGACTAGCATACCGCACAGATACGCAGTATTTT. The chain combines TRBV19 with TRBJ2-3; the match to TRBD2 covers 8 bases. The trim removed 3 bases at V and 1 base at J, leaving 6 bases unmatched. The CDR3 totals 16 residues. CDR1 is LNHDA, CDR2 SQIVND, per germline (reference sequence).

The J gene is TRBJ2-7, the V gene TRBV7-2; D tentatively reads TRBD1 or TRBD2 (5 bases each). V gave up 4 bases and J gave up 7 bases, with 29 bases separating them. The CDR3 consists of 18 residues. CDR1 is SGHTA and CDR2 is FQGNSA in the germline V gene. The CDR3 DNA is TGTGCCAGCAGCTCATGGAAATACCCCGGGACGGACGCCGTAGAGCAGTACTTC. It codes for CASSSWKYPGTDAVEQYF.

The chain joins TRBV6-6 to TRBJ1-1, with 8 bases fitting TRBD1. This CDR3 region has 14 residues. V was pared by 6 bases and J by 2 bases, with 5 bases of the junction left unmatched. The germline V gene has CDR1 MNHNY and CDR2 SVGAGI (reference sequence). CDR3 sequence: CASRGQELNTEAFF. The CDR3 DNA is TGTGCCAGCAGGGGACAGGAACTAAACACTGAAGCTTTCTTT.

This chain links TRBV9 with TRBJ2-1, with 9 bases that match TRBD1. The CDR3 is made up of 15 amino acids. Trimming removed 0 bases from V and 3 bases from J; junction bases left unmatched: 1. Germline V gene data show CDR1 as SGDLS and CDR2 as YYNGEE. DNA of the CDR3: TGTGCCAGCAGCGTAGTGACAGGGGGCTACAATGAGCAGTTCTTC. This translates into CASSVVTGGYNEQFF. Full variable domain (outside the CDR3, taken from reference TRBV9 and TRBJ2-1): DSGVTQTPKHLITATGQRVTLRCSPRSGDLSVYWYQQSLDQGLQFLIQYYNGEERAKGNILERFSAQQFPDLHSELNLSSLELGDSALYFCASSVVTGGYNEQFFGPGTRLTVL.

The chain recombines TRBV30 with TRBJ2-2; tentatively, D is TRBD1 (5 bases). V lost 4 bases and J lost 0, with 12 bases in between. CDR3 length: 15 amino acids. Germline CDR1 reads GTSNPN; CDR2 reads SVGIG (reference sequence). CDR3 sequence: CAWNRGHPNTGELFF. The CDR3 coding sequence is TGTGCCTGGAATCGAGGACACCCGAACACCGGGGAGCTGTTTTTT. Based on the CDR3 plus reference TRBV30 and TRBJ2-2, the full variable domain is SQTIHQWPATLVQPVGSPLSLECTVEGTSNPNLYWYRQAAGRGLQLLFYSVGIGQISSEVPQNLSASRPQDRQFILSSKKLLLSDSGFYLCAWNRGHPNTGELFFGEGSRLTVL.

In DNA form, the CDR3 reads TGTGCCAGCAGCCCAGCGGGACTAGCGGGGGGGCGCTATACGCAGTATTTT. It translates to CASSPAGLAGGRYTQYF. The chain recombines TRBV14 with TRBJ2-3; 16 bases are shared with TRBD2. The CDR3 spans 17 residues. V lost 4 bases and J lost 7; bases outside the gene matches: 8. CDR1 SGHDN and CDR2 FVKESK come from the germline V gene. The full variable domain, in which reference TRBV14 and TRBJ2-3 provide the parts outside the CDR3, is EAGVTQFPSHSVIEKGQTVTLRCDPISGHDNLYWYRRVMGKEIKFLLHFVKESKQDESGMPNNRFLAERTGGTYSTLKVQPAELEDSGVYFCASSPAGLAGGRYTQYFGPGTRLTVL.

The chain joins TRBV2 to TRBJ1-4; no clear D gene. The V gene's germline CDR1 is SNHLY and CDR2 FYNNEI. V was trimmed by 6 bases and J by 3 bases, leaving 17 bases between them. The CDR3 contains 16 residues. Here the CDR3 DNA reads TGTGCCAGCAGAAAGGAGTCGAGGGCGGCTAATGAAAAACTGTTTTTT. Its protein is CASRKESRAANEKLFF.

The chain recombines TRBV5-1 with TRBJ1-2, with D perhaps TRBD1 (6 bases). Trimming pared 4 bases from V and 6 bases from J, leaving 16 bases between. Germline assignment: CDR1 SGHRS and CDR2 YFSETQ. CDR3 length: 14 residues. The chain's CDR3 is CASSTGNRENGYTF. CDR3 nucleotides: TGCGCCAGCAGCACGGGCAACAGGGAGAATGGCTACACCTTC. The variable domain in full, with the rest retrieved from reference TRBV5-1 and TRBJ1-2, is KAGVTQTPRYLIKTRGQQVTLSCSPISGHRSVSWYQQTPGQGLQFLFEYFSETQRNKGNFPGRFSGRQFSNSRSEMNVSTLELGDSALYLCASSTGNRENGYTFGSGTRLTVV.

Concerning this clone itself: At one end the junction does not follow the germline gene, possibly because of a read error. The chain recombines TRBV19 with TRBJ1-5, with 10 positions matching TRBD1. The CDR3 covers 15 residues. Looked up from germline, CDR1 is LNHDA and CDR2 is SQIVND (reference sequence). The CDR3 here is CASRRDRGRNQPQHF. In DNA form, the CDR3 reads TGTGCCAGTAGGAGAGACAGGGGGCGCAACCAGCCCCAGCATTTT.

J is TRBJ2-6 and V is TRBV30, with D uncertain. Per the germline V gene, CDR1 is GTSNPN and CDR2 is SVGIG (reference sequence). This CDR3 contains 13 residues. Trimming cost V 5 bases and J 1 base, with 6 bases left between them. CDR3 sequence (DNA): TGTGCCTGGGCTGTTTCTGGGGCCAACGTCCTGACTTTC. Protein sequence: CAWAVSGANVLTF.

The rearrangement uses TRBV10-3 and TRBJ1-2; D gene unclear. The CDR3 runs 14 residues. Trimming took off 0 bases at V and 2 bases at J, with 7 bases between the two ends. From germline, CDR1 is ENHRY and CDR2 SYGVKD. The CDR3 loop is CAISESGGNYGYTF. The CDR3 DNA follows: TGTGCCATCAGTGAGTCAGGCGGCAACTATGGCTACACCTTC.